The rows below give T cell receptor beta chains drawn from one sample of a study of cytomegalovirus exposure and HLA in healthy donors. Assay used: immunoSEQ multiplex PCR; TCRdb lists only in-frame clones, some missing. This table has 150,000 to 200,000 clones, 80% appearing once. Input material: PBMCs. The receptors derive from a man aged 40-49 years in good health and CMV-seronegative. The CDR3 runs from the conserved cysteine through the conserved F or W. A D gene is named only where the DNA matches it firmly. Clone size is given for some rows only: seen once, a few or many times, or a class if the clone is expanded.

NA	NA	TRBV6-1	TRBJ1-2	CASSPTISYGYTF	TGTGCCAGCAGCCCGACAATTAGCTATGGCTACACCTTC
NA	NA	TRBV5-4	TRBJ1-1	CASSLQGNTEAFF	TGTGCCAGCAGCTTGCAGGGGAACACTGAAGCTTTCTTT
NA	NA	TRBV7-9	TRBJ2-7	CASSLEGRYEQYF	TGTGCCAGCAGCCTCGAAGGGAGGTACGAGCAGTACTTC
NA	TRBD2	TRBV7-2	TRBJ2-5	CASSPGGQETQYF	TGTGCCAGCAGCCCGGGGGGCCAAGAGACCCAGTACTTC
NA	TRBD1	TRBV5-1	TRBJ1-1	CASSLISTGVNTEAFF	TGCGCCAGCAGCTTAATCTCGACAGGGGTGAACACTGAAGCTTTCTTT
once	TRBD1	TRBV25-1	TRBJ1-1	CASSEAGGRAEAFF	TGTGCCAGCAGTGAAGCAGGGGGCCGGGCTGAAGCTTTCTTT
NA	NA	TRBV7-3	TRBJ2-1	CASSLSLAHPEQFF	TGTGCCAGCAGCTTAAGCCTAGCTCATCCAGAGCAGTTCTTC
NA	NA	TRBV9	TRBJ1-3	CASSLSTGIENTIYF	TGTGCCAGCAGCCTAAGTACAGGGATAGAAAACACCATATATTTT
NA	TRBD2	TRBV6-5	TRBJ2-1	CASSYGAGGSNEQFF	TGTGCCAGCAGTTACGGAGCGGGAGGGTCCAATGAGCAGTTCTTC
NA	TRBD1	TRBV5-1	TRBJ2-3	CASSLRMGQGAGDTQYF	TGCGCCAGCAGCTTGAGGATGGGACAGGGGGCCGGAGATACGCAGTATTTT